Included here is one T cell receptor beta chain sequence, with context. TCRdb's copy holds only in-frame clones and misses some; the assay was immunoSEQ multiplex PCR. The sample carries 200,000 to 250,000 clones, 86% recorded once. Participant-reported clinical history was the basis for cohort assignment. V trimming: 4 bases; J trimming: 14 bases; junction bases outside the gene matches: 6. CDR3 length: 13 amino acids. The germline CDR1 and CDR2 sequences are SGHDT and YYEEEE. This sample was included in a study of blood T cell repertoires in COVID-19. The wider study: COVID-19 samples, acute and convalescent, were from the United States, Italy and Spain.

This receptor was taken from a woman in her thirties or forties with acute COVID-19. This chain links TRBV5-6 with TRBJ2-1; TRBD2 aligns across 13 bases. Sequencing was carried out using PBMCs or T cells enriched from blood (not recorded which). The CDR3 sequence is CASSLGLAGAKFF. The CDR3 nucleotides read TGTGCCAGCAGCCTCGGACTAGCGGGGGCTAAGTTCTTC.